These 28 T cell receptor beta chains originate from one sample sequenced in a study of breast tumors, draining lymph nodes, adjacent tissues. Breast cancer patients provided tissue from their axillary draining lymph nodes. TCRdb independently ran MiXCR on the multiplex PCR reads; one entry per CDR3 protein. In the table there are 200,000 to 250,000 distinct CDR3 sequences, around 35% of which are singletons. The source material was axillary lymph node tissue. These receptors all stem from a female donor with breast cancer. Some clones in this sample may be carry-over from other donors' samples.

This clonotype was observed many times. The chain carries TRBV11-2 and TRBJ2-7; no firm D call. Germline V gene lookup returns CDR1 SGHAT and CDR2 FQNNGV. Trimming took 5 bases from V and 0 from J, leaving 11 bases between them. The CDR3 spans 14 residues. The CDR3 region is CASSTDPSSYEQYF. In DNA, the CDR3 is TGTGCCAGCAGCACGGACCCGAGCTCCTACGAGCAGTACTTC. The entire variable domain, with the rest obtained from reference TRBV11-2 and TRBJ2-7, is as follows: EAGVAQSPRYKIIEKRQSVAFWCNPISGHATLYWYQQILGQGPKLLIQFQNNGVVDDSQLPKDRFSAERLKGVDSTLKIQPAKLEDSAVYLCASSTDPSSYEQYFGPGTRLTVT.

At least ten counts were recorded for this clonotype. The chain is built from TRBV5-1 and TRBJ1-2; no firm D call. The CDR3 consists of 13 residues. Germline CDR1 reads SGHRS; CDR2 reads YFSETQ. The ends were cut back, 0 bases at V and 4 bases at J, with 7 bases in the middle. CDR3 region: CASSLDSLYGYTF. As DNA, the CDR3 is TGCGCCAGCAGCTTGGATTCCCTCTATGGCTACACCTTC.

The rearrangement uses TRBV7-3 and TRBJ1-1; D gene unclear. The germline V gene has CDR1 SGHTA and CDR2 FQGTGA. Trimming removed 8 bases from V and 5 bases from J, with 15 bases in between. The CDR3 is 13 residues long. The CDR3 DNA reads as TGTGCCAGCGGGCATAATGAATGGACTGAAGCTTTCTTT. Translation: CASGHNEWTEAFF.

This clonotype was seen repeatedly, ten times or more. The chain recombines TRBV12-3 or TRBV12-4 with TRBJ2-4; D perhaps matches TRBD1 (6 bases). Trimming stripped 6 bases from V and 1 base from J, with 10 bases between. The CDR3 has 14 residues. The CDR3, as DNA: TGTGCCAGCAGGCCTCAGGGGGCCAAAAACATTCAGTACTTC. Protein sequence: CASRPQGAKNIQYF.

This clonotype was counted between two and nine times. The chain's CDR3 is CASSVVGSSYNEQFF. The CDR3 DNA follows: TGTGCCAGCAGCGTAGTGGGGAGCTCCTACAATGAGCAGTTCTTC. This chain uses TRBV9 with TRBJ2-1, with D possibly matching TRBD2 (5 bases). The CDR3 runs to 15 residues. CDR1 SGDLS and CDR2 YYNGEE come from the germline V gene. With 0 bases removed from V and 0 bases from J, the gap between germline ends came to 7 bases.

This clonotype was detected only a few times. The chain carries TRBV10-3 and TRBJ2-7; perhaps TRBD1 as D (6 bases). The CDR3 covers 12 residues. Trimming removed 6 bases from V and 3 bases from J, with 9 bases in between. Germline CDR1 and CDR2: ENHRY and SYGVKD. The CDR3, as DNA: TGTGCCATCAGGGGGGCCTTCTACGAGCAGTACTTC. Protein: CAIRGAFYEQYF.

This clonotype was recorded a few times. The chain joins TRBV6-1 to TRBJ2-6; tentatively, D is TRBD1 (6 bases). Deletions cut 9 bases from V and 0 bases from J, with 18 bases between. Germline CDR1 is MNHNS and CDR2 is SASEGT. The CDR3 has 17 amino acids. The DNA for the CDR3 is TGTGCCAGTCGTCCACGGACAGCCTACTCTGGGGCCAACGTCCTGACTTTC. It translates to CASRPRTAYSGANVLTF.

This clonotype has a count of ten or more. Germline is not matched at one junction end, which may reflect a read error. This chain uses TRBV9 with TRBJ2-5; no definite D call. CDR1 is SGDLS and CDR2 is YYNGEE in the germline V gene. CDR3 length: 14 residues. CDR3 bases: TGTGCCAGCAGCGTAGAACGCGTCCCAGAGACCCAGTCCTTC. Translating gives CASSVERVPETQSF.

This clonotype was seen only once. The V call is TRBV4-3, the J call TRBJ1-6; TRBD1 aligns across 7 bases. Trimming took 7 bases from V and 10 from J; bases not matched to a gene: 16. The CDR3 has 16 amino acids. Looked up from germline, CDR1 is LGHNA and CDR2 is YSLEER. CDR3 DNA sequence: TGCGCCAGCACCTTAGCGGGGGGGAAACAGGGGTCACCCCTCCACTTT. It specifies CASTLAGGKQGSPLHF.

The V gene is TRBV19, the J gene TRBJ1-2; 8 bases agree with TRBD1. Germline CDR1 and CDR2: LNHDA and SQIVND (reference sequence). The CDR3 has 12 residues. J gave up 7 bases and V 7 bases, and 5 bases lay outside the gene matches. The DNA of the CDR3 is TGTGCCAGTAACTTTCAGGGGGCTGGCTACACCTTC. It yields the protein CASNFQGAGYTF.

J is TRBJ2-1 and V is TRBV5-1, with a possible D match to TRBD2 (6 bases). Germline V gene data show CDR1 as SGHRS and CDR2 as YFSETQ. The CDR3 loop spans 14 amino acids. Trimming stripped 1 base from V and 7 bases from J, with 12 bases between. This CDR3 is CASSLRGMGNEQFF. The CDR3 DNA sequence: TGCGCCAGCAGCTTGCGCGGGATGGGGAATGAGCAGTTCTTC.

This clonotype was observed many times. The V call is TRBV20-1, the J call TRBJ2-1; TRBD2 matches at 8 bases. Germline V lookup: CDR1 DFQATT, CDR2 SNEGSKA (reference sequence). This CDR3 spans 16 amino acids. J lost 3 bases, V lost 4 bases, and 11 bases had no gene match. CDR3: CSATQSPGTSYNEQFF. CDR3 sequence (DNA): TGCAGTGCTACCCAGTCGCCAGGGACTAGCTACAATGAGCAGTTCTTC.

This clonotype showed up many times. This sequence joins TRBV10-3 and TRBJ2-7, with 9 bases matching TRBD1. V lost 5 bases and J lost 3; bases outside the gene matches: 5. The germline CDR1 and CDR2 sequences are ENHRY and SYGVKD. The CDR3 is made up of 14 amino acids. The CDR3, as DNA: TGTGCCATCAGTTCCGGGACAGGGAGCTACGAGCAGTACTTC. Amino acids: CAISSGTGSYEQYF.

This clonotype showed up many times. The germline gene is not matched at one end of the junction; a read error may be the cause. Here the CDR3 DNA reads TGTGCCAGCAGCGTCGACTCGTTCCAAGAGACCCAGTCCTTC. Translated, it gives CASSVDSFQETQSF. The rearrangement links TRBV9 to TRBJ2-5; D is uncertain. The length of the CDR3 is 14 residues. Per germline, CDR1 SGDLS and CDR2 YYNGEE.

This clonotype was seen a handful of times. This sequence joins TRBV6-2 or TRBV6-3 and TRBJ2-7, with D tentatively TRBD2 (5 bases). The CDR3 loop spans 12 amino acids. V was pared by 10 bases and J by 2 bases, with 12 bases between. In germline, CDR1 is MNHEY, CDR2 SVGEGT. CDR3 DNA: TGTGCCACCTCTAGCCTCGCCTACGAGCAGTACTTC. Residues: CATSSLAYEQYF.

This clonotype has more than one count but fewer than ten. The chain couples TRBV2 to TRBJ1-1; D may be TRBD1 (6 bases). In germline, CDR1 is SNHLY, CDR2 FYNNEI. V was shortened by 5 bases and J by 1 base, with 8 bases between the two germline ends. This CDR3 has 13 residues. Written as DNA, the CDR3 is TGTGCCAGCAGTCAGACAGGGAACACTGAAGCTTTCTTT. Protein product: CASSQTGNTEAFF.

This clonotype was seen many times. This chain uses TRBV11-2 with TRBJ2-7; D possibly corresponds to TRBD2 (7 bases). Trimming pared 2 bases from V and 3 bases from J, leaving 20 bases between. CDR3 size: 17 residues. CDR1 is SGHAT and CDR2 is FQNNGV in the germline V gene. The CDR3 reads CASSLMGGQGSFYEQYF. DNA of the CDR3: TGTGCCAGCAGCTTAATGGGGGGGCAGGGAAGTTTCTACGAGCAGTACTTC.

This chain joins TRBV19 and TRBJ1-4; 8 bases match TRBD1. J gave up 10 bases and V 6 bases, and 7 bases lay outside the gene matches. CDR1 and CDR2 (germline): LNHDA, SQIVND (reference sequence). The CDR3 consists of 13 residues. The CDR3 coding sequence is TGTGCCAGTAGACCGACAGGGGCTGGAAAACTGTTTTTT. Amino acids: CASRPTGAGKLFF. The full variable domain, its missing parts supplied by reference TRBV19 and TRBJ1-4, is DGGITQSPKYLFRKEGQNVTLSCEQNLNHDAMYWYRQDPGQGLRLIYYSQIVNDFQKGDIAEGYSVSREKKESFPLTVTSAQKNPTAFYLCASRPTGAGKLFFGSGTQLSVL.

A few counts support this clonotype. A much bigger clone sits one base away, suggesting this may be a read error. The chain combines TRBV12-5 with TRBJ2-5; 7 nucleotides agree with TRBD2. CDR3 size: 14 residues. After removal of 3 bases from V and 3 bases from J, the junction contained 4 bases not matched to a gene. Germline V gene sequence: CDR1 LGHNT, CDR2 FRNRAP. This CDR3 is CASGFGSGEETQYF. CDR3 nucleotide sequence: TGTGCTAGTGGTTTCGGGAGCGGGGAAGAGACCCAGTACTTC.

In this sample, this clonotype turned up many times. This chain links TRBV11-2 with TRBJ2-3; 13 positions match TRBD2. The junction had 12 bases not matched to a gene; V was cut back by 5 bases and J by 1 base. This CDR3 contains 19 residues. Germline V CDR1 and CDR2: SGHAT, FQNNGV. CDR3 in amino acids: CASSQPPGTSGMGTDTQYF. CDR3 nucleotides: TGTGCCAGCAGCCAACCGCCGGGGACTAGCGGGATGGGCACAGATACGCAGTATTTT.

The V gene is TRBV9, the J gene TRBJ2-1; D could derive from TRBD1 or TRBD2 (5 bases each). The CDR3 spans 14 residues. The V end was cut by 2 bases, the J end by 2 bases, with 8 bases between. In germline, CDR1 is SGDLS, CDR2 YYNGEE. The CDR3 protein is CASSVGTPYNEQFF. CDR3 DNA sequence: TGTGCCAGCAGCGTCGGGACCCCCTACAATGAGCAGTTCTTC.

This clonotype came up many times. This chain uses TRBV19 with TRBJ2-6, with 8 nucleotides matching TRBD1. This CDR3 has 17 amino acids. Germline CDR1 and CDR2: LNHDA and SQIVND (reference sequence). Losses at the gene ends were 4 bases for V and 1 base for J; bases not matched to a gene: 6. This CDR3 reads CASSKAQGASGANVLTF. The CDR3 coding sequence is TGTGCCAGTAGTAAGGCGCAGGGGGCGTCTGGGGCCAACGTCCTGACTTTC.

This clonotype was recorded at least ten times. The gene calls are TRBV12-3 or TRBV12-4 and TRBJ2-1; the match to TRBD2 covers 7 bases. V shed 7 bases and J 4 bases; nucleotides not matched to a gene: 10. The CDR3 covers 15 residues. The CDR3 DNA reads TGTGCCAGCACCATGAGGCAGGGAGGGTACAATGAGCAGTTCTTC. It translates to CASTMRQGGYNEQFF.

A single count supports this clonotype. The genes are TRBV7-9 and TRBJ2-7; 11 bases map to TRBD2. Germline CDR1 and CDR2: SEHNR and FQNEAQ (reference sequence). The CDR3 has 16 amino acids. The V segment lost 5 bases and the J segment 3 bases; nucleotides outside the gene matches: 9. CDR3 loop: CASSPGLAGLNYEQYF. The CDR3 DNA is TGTGCCAGCAGCCCCGGACTAGCGGGTCTCAACTACGAGCAGTACTTC. Full variable domain (outside the CDR3, taken from reference TRBV7-9 and TRBJ2-7): DTGVSQNPRHKITKRGQNVTFRCDPISEHNRLYWYRQTLGQGPEFLTYFQNEAQLEKSRLLSDRFSAERPKGSFSTLEIQRTEQGDSAMYLCASSPGLAGLNYEQYFGPGTRLTVT.

This clonotype was recorded at least ten times. V gene TRBV5-1 combines with J gene TRBJ2-1; tentative D call: TRBD2 (6 bases). V was trimmed by 2 bases and J by 6 bases, leaving 12 bases between them. The V gene's germline CDR1 is SGHRS and CDR2 YFSETQ. CDR3 length: 14 amino acids. The CDR3 bases are TGCGCCAGCAGCTTAGCTAGACTAGGCAATGAGCAGTTCTTC. Its translation is CASSLARLGNEQFF.

This sequence joins TRBV25-1 and TRBJ1-5; D might be TRBD1 (5 bases). Germline CDR1 is MGHDK and CDR2 is SYGVNS. The ends were cut back, 6 bases at V and 1 base at J, with 13 bases in the middle. The CDR3 is 15 amino acids. CDR3 residues: CASRKWTLSNQPQHF. The CDR3 nucleotides are TGTGCCAGCAGAAAGTGGACACTCAGCAATCAGCCCCAGCATTTT.

This clonotype was observed at least ten times. V and J are TRBV11-2 and TRBJ1-2, with 9 nucleotides matching TRBD1. Germline V gives CDR1 SGHAT, CDR2 FQNNGV. Germline trimming cut 2 bases from V and 5 bases from J; bases unmatched to any gene: 6. The CDR3 covers 15 residues. CDR3: CASSLKGQGNYGYTF. The CDR3 coding sequence is TGTGCCAGCAGCTTAAAGGGACAGGGTAATTATGGCTACACCTTC.

This clonotype occurred many times. This chain joins TRBV5-8 and TRBJ2-2; 7 bases fit TRBD1. V gave up 4 bases and J gave up 0 bases; unmatched junction bases: 3. Germline CDR1 reads SGHTS; CDR2 reads YDEGEE. The CDR3 is 15 residues long. CDR3 amino acids: CASSQGETNTGELFF. The DNA of the CDR3 is TGTGCCAGCAGCCAGGGGGAAACGAACACCGGGGAGCTGTTTTTT.